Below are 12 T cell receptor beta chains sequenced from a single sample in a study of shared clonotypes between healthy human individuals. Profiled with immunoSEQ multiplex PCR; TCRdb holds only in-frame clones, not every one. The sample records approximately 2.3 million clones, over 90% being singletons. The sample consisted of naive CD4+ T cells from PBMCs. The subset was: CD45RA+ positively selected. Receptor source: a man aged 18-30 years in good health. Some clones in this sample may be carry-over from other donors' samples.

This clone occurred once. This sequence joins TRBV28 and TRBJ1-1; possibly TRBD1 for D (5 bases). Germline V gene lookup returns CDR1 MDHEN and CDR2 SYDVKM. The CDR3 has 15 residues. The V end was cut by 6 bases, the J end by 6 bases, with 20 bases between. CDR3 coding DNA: TGTGCCAGCAGCCGTCCGGGCCCGGGGCCCCCTGAAGCTTTCTTT. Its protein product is CASSRPGPGPPEAFF.

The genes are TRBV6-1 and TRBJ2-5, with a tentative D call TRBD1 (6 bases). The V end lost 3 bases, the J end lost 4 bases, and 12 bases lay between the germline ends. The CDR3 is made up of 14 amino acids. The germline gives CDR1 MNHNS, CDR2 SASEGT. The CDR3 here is CASSDGNRAETQYF. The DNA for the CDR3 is TGTGCCAGCAGTGACGGAAACAGGGCAGAGACCCAGTACTTC.

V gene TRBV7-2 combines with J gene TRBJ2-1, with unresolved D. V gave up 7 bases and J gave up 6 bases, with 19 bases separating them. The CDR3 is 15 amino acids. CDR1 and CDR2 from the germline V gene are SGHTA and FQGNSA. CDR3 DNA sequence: TGTGCCAGCAACCCGGACCCTCGCCGCAGCAATGAGCAGTTCTTC. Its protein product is CASNPDPRRSNEQFF.

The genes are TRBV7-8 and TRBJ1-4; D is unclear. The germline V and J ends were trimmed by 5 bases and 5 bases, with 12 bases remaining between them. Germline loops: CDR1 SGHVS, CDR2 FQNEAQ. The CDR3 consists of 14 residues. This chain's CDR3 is CASSPDSSNEKLFF. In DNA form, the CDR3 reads TGTGCCAGCAGCCCGGACTCGTCAAATGAAAAACTGTTTTTT.

As DNA, the CDR3 is TGTGCCAGCAGCAAAGGACAGGGGGGTTGGCGGCCCCAGCATTTT. This translates into CASSKGQGGWRPQHF. The chain has TRBV21-1 and TRBJ1-5; the table names TRBD1, a call not compared with the DNA. TRBV21-1 corresponds to a pseudogene. The CDR3 runs to 15 residues.

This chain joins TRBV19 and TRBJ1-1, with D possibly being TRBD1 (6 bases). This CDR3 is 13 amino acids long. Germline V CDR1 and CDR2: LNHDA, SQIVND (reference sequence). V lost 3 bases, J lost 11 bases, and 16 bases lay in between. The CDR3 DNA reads TGTGCCAGTAGTATCTTCCGTGGGACATGGGCTTTCTTT. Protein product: CASSIFRGTWAFF. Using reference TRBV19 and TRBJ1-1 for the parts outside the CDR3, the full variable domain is DGGITQSPKYLFRKEGQNVTLSCEQNLNHDAMYWYRQDPGQGLRLIYYSQIVNDFQKGDIAEGYSVSREKKESFPLTVTSAQKNPTAFYLCASSIFRGTWAFFGQGTRLTVV.

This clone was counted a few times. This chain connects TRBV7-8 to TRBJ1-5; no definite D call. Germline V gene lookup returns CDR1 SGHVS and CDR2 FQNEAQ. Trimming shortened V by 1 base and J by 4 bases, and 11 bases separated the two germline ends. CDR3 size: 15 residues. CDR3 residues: CASSLVGLTNQPQHF. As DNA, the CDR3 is TGTGCCAGCAGCTTAGTTGGCCTCACGAATCAGCCCCAGCATTTT.

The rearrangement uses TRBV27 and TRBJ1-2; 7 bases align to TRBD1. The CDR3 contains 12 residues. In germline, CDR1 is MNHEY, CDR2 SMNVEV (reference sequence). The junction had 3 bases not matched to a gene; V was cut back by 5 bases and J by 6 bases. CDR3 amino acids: CASSRTGDGYTF. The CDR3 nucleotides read TGTGCCAGCAGTCGAACAGGGGATGGCTACACCTTC.

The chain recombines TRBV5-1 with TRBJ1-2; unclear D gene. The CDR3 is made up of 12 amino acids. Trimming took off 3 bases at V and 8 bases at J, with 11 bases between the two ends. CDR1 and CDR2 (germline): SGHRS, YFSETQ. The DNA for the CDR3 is TGCGCCAGCAGCTCCGATCGGAGAGGCTACACCTTC. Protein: CASSSDRRGYTF. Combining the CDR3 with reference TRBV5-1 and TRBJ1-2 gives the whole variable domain KAGVTQTPRYLIKTRGQQVTLSCSPISGHRSVSWYQQTPGQGLQFLFEYFSETQRNKGNFPGRFSGRQFSNSRSEMNVSTLELGDSALYLCASSSDRRGYTFGSGTRLTVV.

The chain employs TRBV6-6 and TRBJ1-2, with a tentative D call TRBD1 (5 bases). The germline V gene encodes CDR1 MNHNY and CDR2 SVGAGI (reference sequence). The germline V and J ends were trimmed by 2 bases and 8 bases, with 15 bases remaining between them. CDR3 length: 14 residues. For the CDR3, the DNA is TGTGCCAGCAGTTACGGGACGGTTCCGGGGGGCTACACCTTC. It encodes CASSYGTVPGGYTF.

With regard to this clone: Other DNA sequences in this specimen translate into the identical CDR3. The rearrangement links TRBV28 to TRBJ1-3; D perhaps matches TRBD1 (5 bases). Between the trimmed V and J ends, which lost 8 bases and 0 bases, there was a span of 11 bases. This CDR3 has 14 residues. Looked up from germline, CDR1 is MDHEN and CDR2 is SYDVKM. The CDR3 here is CASSPGFSGNTIYF. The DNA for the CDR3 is TGTGCCAGCTCTCCAGGGTTCTCTGGAAACACCATATATTTT.

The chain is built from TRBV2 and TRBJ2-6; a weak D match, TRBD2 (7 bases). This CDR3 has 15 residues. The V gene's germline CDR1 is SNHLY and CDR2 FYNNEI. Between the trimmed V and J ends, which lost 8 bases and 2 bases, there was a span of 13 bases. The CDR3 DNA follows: TGTGCCAGCGGGCGCGGGGGCCCTGGGGCCAACGTCCTGACTTTC. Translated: CASGRGGPGANVLTF.